The rows below give T cell receptor beta chains drawn from one sample of a study of T cells in Graves' hyperthyroidism and ophthalmopathy. TCRdb processed the multiplex PCR reads anew with MiXCR; each CDR3 protein has one entry. The repertoire holds 500,000 to 800,000 distinct CDR3 sequences, with about 45% as singletons. The sequenced material came from peripheral blood or thyroid tissue (not recorded which). These receptors came from an adult man with Graves' disease, either hyperthyroidism or ophthalmopathy (not recorded which). The CDR3 runs from the conserved cysteine through the conserved F or W. The D gene is left open where the match is weak. Size values are once, few and many counts, or a class for expanded clones, and some rows have none.

TRBJ1-4,14,TRBV2,once,TRBD1,CASSEVTAGTAVFF,TGTGCCAGCAGTGAAGTGACAGCCGGGACAGCCGTGTTTTTT
TRBJ1-4,16,TRBV15,.,.,CATSRDLGADTEKLFF,TGTGCCACCAGCAGAGATCTGGGGGCCGACACTGAAAAACTGTTTTTT
TRBJ1-3,13,TRBV29-1,many,TRBD1,CSVVTGGGNTIYF,TGCAGCGTTGTGACAGGGGGCGGAAACACCATATATTTT
TRBJ1-1,17,TRBV6-6,.,.,CASSSDGSWDVNTEAFF,TGTGCCAGCAGTTCGGACGGATCGTGGGACGTGAACACTGAAGCTTTCTTT
TRBJ1-6,15,TRBV10-3,.,.,CATVPSGSRYSPLHF,TGTGCTACCGTGCCCAGTGGAAGCCGTTATTCACCCCTCCACTTT
TRBJ1-2,15,TRBV7-3,few,.,CASSLSFEGDYGYTF,TGTGCCAGCAGCTTATCTTTCGAGGGGGACTATGGCTACACCTTC
TRBJ1-2,14,TRBV12-3/TRBV12-4,.,TRBD1,CASSLTGGQSGYTF,TGTGCCAGCAGCCTTACAGGGGGCCAATCTGGCTACACCTTC
TRBJ1-2,16,TRBV29-1,.,.,CSVDSSGARGTEGYTF,TGCAGCGTTGATTCGTCAGGGGCGCGGGGCACTGAAGGCTACACCTTC
TRBJ2-7,15,TRBV5-4,.,TRBD2,CASRISGGRRYEQYF,TGTGCCAGCAGAATCAGCGGGGGCAGGAGGTACGAGCAGTACTTC
TRBJ2-5,16,TRBV5-1,.,.,CASSERLTEKQETQYF,TGCGCCAGCAGCGAGAGACTAACGGAGAAACAAGAGACCCAGTACTTC
TRBJ1-5,13,TRBV24-1,.,.,CATSETASQPQHF,TGTGCCACCAGTGAGACGGCTAGTCAGCCCCAGCATTTT
TRBJ1-2,16,TRBV15,.,.,CATSRNRVGTNYGYTF,TGTGCCACCAGCAGGAACAGGGTCGGGACGAACTATGGCTACACCTTC
TRBJ1-2,15,TRBV25-1,.,.,CASSARDQNNYGYTF,TGTGCCAGCAGTGCTAGAGATCAGAATAACTATGGCTACACCTTC
TRBJ1-3,11,TRBV29-1,once,.,CSVNPGNTIYF,TGCAGCGTCAATCCCGGAAACACCATATATTTT
TRBJ1-3,14,TRBV5-6,few,.,CASSLAKTGNTIYF,TGTGCCAGCAGCTTGGCCAAGACTGGAAACACCATATATTTT
TRBJ2-7,15,TRBV10-3,.,.,CAIREDPMTGSEQYF,TGTGCCATCAGAGAGGACCCAATGACGGGAAGCGAGCAGTACTTC
TRBJ2-7,12,TRBV20-1,.,TRBD1,CSATTGGNEQYF,TGCAGTGCTACGACAGGGGGCAACGAGCAGTACTTC
TRBJ1-2,15,TRBV20-1,.,TRBD1,CSARDVGGRGPGYTF,TGCAGTGCTAGAGATGTTGGGGGCAGGGGGCCTGGCTACACCTTC
TRBJ1-5,14,TRBV7-3,many,.,CASSLDKSNQPQHF,TGTGCCAGCAGCTTAGACAAGAGCAATCAGCCCCAGCATTTT
TRBJ2-3,13,TRBV29-1,.,.,CSVEDQGTDTQYF,TGCAGCGTTGAAGATCAGGGGACAGATACGCAGTATTTT
TRBJ1-4,14,TRBV7-9,many,.,CASSLERVSEKLFF,TGTGCCAGCAGCTTAGAGCGCGTAAGCGAAAAACTGTTTTTT
TRBJ1-1,16,TRBV10-3,once,.,CAISESIGQMNTEAFF,TGTGCCATCAGCGAGTCGATCGGACAGATGAACACTGAAGCTTTCTTT
TRBJ2-5,15,TRBV11-1,.,.,CASSLVDGRQETQYF,TGTGCCAGCAGCTTAGTGGACGGGCGCCAAGAGACCCAGTACTTC
TRBJ2-5,16,TRBV24-1,.,.,CATSAGQTGGIETQYF,TGTGCCACCAGTGCGGGCCAGACCGGGGGCATCGAGACCCAGTACTTC
TRBJ2-7,14,TRBV7-8,many,TRBD1,CASSLDQGANEQYF,TGTGCCAGCAGCTTAGATCAGGGGGCTAACGAGCAGTACTTC
TRBJ2-3,15,TRBV4-2,.,.,CASSQFSRHTDTQYF,TGTGCCAGCAGCCAATTTAGCAGACACACAGATACGCAGTATTTT
TRBJ2-5,13,TRBV9,.,.,CASSGGFTETQYF,TGTGCCAGCAGCGGGGGGTTCACGGAGACCCAGTACTTC
TRBJ2-7,14,TRBV7-6,many,.,CASSLAHNSYEQYF,TGTGCCAGCAGCTTAGCCCACAACTCCTACGAGCAGTACTTC
TRBJ2-7,14,TRBV19,few,TRBD1,CASSTQGASYEQYF,TGTGCCAGTAGCACACAGGGGGCGTCCTACGAGCAGTACTTC
TRBJ1-5,14,TRBV5-1,.,.,CASSLGEGGQPQHF,TGCGCCAGCAGCTTGGGCGAGGGTGGGCAGCCCCAGCATTTT
TRBJ2-2,15,TRBV29-1,.,.,CSVDAFDSNTGELFF,TGCAGCGTTGACGCCTTCGACAGCAACACCGGGGAGCTGTTTTTT
TRBJ1-6,13,TRBV7-2,.,.,CASSLTGNSPLPF,TGTGCCAGCAGCTTGACGGGCAATTCACCCCTCCCCTTT
TRBJ2-2,16,TRBV7-8,.,TRBD2,CASSLTGRPRPGELFF,TGTGCCAGCAGCTTAACCGGGAGGCCGAGGCCCGGGGAGCTGTTTTTT
TRBJ1-1,15,TRBV7-2,many,TRBD1,CASSTYTGGETEAFF,TGTGCCAGCAGCACCTATACAGGGGGAGAGACTGAAGCTTTCTTT
TRBJ1-1,14,TRBV10-3,.,.,CAISESGDNTEAFF,TGTGCCATCAGTGAGTCGGGGGACAACACTGAAGCTTTCTTT
TRBJ1-2,13,TRBV19,.,.,CASSIAKNYGYTF,TGTGCCAGTAGTATAGCAAAAAACTATGGCTACACCTTC
TRBJ1-5,15,TRBV20-1,.,TRBD1,CSASTGTGRLQPQHF,TGCAGTGCTAGTACCGGGACAGGGCGACTTCAGCCCCAGCATTTT
TRBJ2-7,14,TRBV7-2,many,.,CASSLAPGTYEQYF,TGTGCCAGCAGCTTAGCTCCGGGAACCTACGAGCAGTACTTC
TRBJ1-4,13,TRBV2,.,.,CASSHPQGEKLFF,TGTGCCAGCAGTCACCCCCAGGGAGAAAAACTGTTTTTT
TRBJ2-7,14,TRBV9,.,.,CASSEHTSSYEQYF,TGTGCCAGCAGTGAACACACGAGCTCCTACGAGCAGTACTTC
TRBJ2-2,15,TRBV11-3,.,.,CASSLDRQVTGELFF,TGTGCCAGCAGCTTAGATCGGCAGGTCACCGGGGAGCTGTTTTTT
TRBJ1-5,15,TRBV7-7,few,.,CATPPPWDSNQPQHF,TGTGCTACCCCACCTCCCTGGGATAGCAATCAGCCCCAGCATTTT
TRBJ1-2,14,TRBV19,.,TRBD1,CASSARTGDYGYTF,TGTGCCAGTAGTGCCCGGACAGGGGACTATGGCTACACCTTC
TRBJ1-3,17,TRBV7-9,many,TRBD1,CASSSRLGGLSGNTIYF,TGTGCCAGCAGCTCTAGGCTAGGGGGCCTCTCTGGAAACACCATATATTTT
TRBJ1-1,15,TRBV5-1,many,TRBD1,CASSTRPGQGTEAFF,TGCGCCAGCAGCACTCGACCGGGACAGGGGACTGAAGCTTTCTTT